This TCR beta chain was obtained from a study of T cells expressing NK-cell markers. Background on the study: Researchers got TCR beta repertoires out of sorted CD3+CD56+NKG2C+, CD3+CD56+NKG2C- and CD3+CD56-NKG2C+ T cells. General study results and limits: Among several donors, these clonotypes also ranked first in the CD3+CD56-NKG2C+ fraction. Expanded NKG2C+ T cell clones had unclear HCMV specificity.

In the case of this clonotype: Its antigen is as yet unknown.

The authors generated TCR beta cDNA through 5'RACE template switching with UMIs. TCRdb reprocessed the 5' RACE reads; each CDR3 protein has one entry and no DNA is given. Seen in this sample are 500,000 to 700,000 distinct CDR3 sequences; the ten most common clones hold roughly 3.6%. The receptor comes from a man aged 18 to 30 in good health. Sequencing used blood T cells: a sorted CD56 or NKG2C T cell subset, CD4+ or CD8+ T cells, or bulk PBMC T cells (not recorded which).

CDR3 sequence: CSARGAVTEAFF. The chain combines TRBV29-1 with TRBJ1-1. The germline CDR1 and CDR2 sequences are SQVTM and ANQGSEA. CDR3 length: 12 amino acids.